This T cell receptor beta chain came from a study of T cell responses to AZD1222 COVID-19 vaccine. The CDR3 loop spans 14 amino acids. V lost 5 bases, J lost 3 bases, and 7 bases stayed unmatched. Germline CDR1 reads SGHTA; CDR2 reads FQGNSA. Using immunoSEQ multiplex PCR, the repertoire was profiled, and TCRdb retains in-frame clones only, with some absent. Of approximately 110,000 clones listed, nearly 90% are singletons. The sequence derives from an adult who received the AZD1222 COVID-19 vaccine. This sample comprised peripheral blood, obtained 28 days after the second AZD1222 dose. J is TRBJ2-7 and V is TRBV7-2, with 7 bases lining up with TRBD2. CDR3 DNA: TGTGCCAGCAGCCCTAGCGGAGGGCACTACGAGCAGTACTTC. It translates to CASSPSGGHYEQYF.